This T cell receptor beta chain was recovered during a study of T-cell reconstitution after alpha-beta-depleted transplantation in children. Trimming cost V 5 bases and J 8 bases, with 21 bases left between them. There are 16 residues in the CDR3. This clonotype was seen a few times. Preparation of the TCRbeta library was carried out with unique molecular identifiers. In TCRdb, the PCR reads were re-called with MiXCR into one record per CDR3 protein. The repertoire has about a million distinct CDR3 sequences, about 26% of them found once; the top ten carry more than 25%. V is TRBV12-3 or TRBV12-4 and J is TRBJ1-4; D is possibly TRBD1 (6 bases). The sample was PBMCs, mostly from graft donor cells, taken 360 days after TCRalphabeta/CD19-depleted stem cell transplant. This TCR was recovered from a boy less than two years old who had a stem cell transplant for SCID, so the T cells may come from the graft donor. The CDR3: CASSPLGQRPGEKLFF. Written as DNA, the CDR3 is TGTGCCAGCAGTCCCCTCGGACAGCGGCCAGGCGAAAAACTGTTTTTT.